Presented here are 11 T cell receptor beta chains from one specimen sequenced in a study of T cell responses to AZD1222 COVID-19 vaccine. TCRdb's copy holds only in-frame clones and misses some; the assay was immunoSEQ multiplex PCR. The sample lists 67,000 or so clones, 65% to 85% occurring once. The specimen was peripheral blood, collected on day 0 of AZD1222 vaccination. The receptor source for this set is an adult in good health.

J is TRBJ1-3 and V is TRBV30; 10 bases agree with TRBD1. This CDR3 has 13 amino acids. Germline V gene lookup returns CDR1 GTSNPN and CDR2 SVGIG (reference sequence). The CDR3 spells CGGTGVSGNTIYF. CDR3 DNA sequence: TGTGGCGGGACAGGGGTTTCTGGAAACACCATATATTTT.

This clone was seen a handful of times. V is TRBV5-1 and J is TRBJ2-1; 12 nucleotides line up with TRBD2. The CDR3 is 15 residues long. The V and J ends lost 3 bases and 7 bases, in that order; junction bases with no gene match: 5. Germline values: CDR1 SGHRS, CDR2 YFSETQ. The CDR3 reads CASSWTSGVANEQFF. In nucleotides, the CDR3 is TGCGCCAGCAGCTGGACTAGCGGGGTTGCAAATGAGCAGTTCTTC.

The V gene is TRBV7-3, the J gene TRBJ2-2; 8 nucleotides line up with TRBD1. The ends lost 5 bases at V and 5 bases at J; junction bases unmatched: 7. From germline, CDR1 is SGHTA and CDR2 FQGTGA. The CDR3 length is 15 residues. DNA of the CDR3: TGTGCCAGCAGCGACCAGGGGGCGCGGACCGGGGAGCTGTTTTTT. It yields the protein CASSDQGARTGELFF.

This clone was counted many times. The chain is built from TRBV6-5 and TRBJ2-7; D possibly corresponds to TRBD2 (5 bases). There are 12 residues in the CDR3. Looked up from germline, CDR1 is MNHEY and CDR2 is SVGAGI. V gave up 8 bases and J gave up 3 bases, with 11 bases separating them. The CDR3 loop is CASAGGNYEQYF. CDR3 coding DNA: TGTGCCAGCGCCGGAGGTAACTACGAGCAGTACTTC.

The CDR3, as DNA: TGTGCCACCACCGACAGGGTAAACACTGAAGCTTTCTTT. Translation gives CATTDRVNTEAFF. The gene calls are TRBV19 and TRBJ1-1; the match to TRBD1 covers 7 bases. The J segment lost 2 bases and the V segment lost 10 bases, leaving 7 bases of the junction unmatched. Germline CDR1 LNHDA, CDR2 SQIVND (reference sequence). The CDR3 has 13 residues.

This clone was recorded once. V gene TRBV6-5 combines with J gene TRBJ2-1; tentative D call: TRBD2 (7 bases). Germline V gives CDR1 MNHEY, CDR2 SVGAGI. The length of the CDR3 is 16 residues. V was shortened by 2 bases and J by 10 bases, with 21 bases between the two germline ends. The CDR3, as DNA: TGTGCCAGCAGTTACCCGTTTAAGGGGGGGGCAGGGGAGCAGTTCTTC. As protein: CASSYPFKGGAGEQFF.

This chain connects TRBV10-1 to TRBJ2-6; the D call may be TRBD1 or TRBD2 (5 bases each). There are 18 residues in the CDR3. Germline loops: CDR1 WNHNN, CDR2 SYGVQD (reference sequence). Trimming removed 0 bases from V and 0 bases from J, with 12 bases in between. CDR3 DNA: TGCGCCAGCAGTGAGTCCCCCCCAGGGAGCTCTGGGGCCAACGTCCTGACTTTC. The encoded protein is CASSESPPGSSGANVLTF.

The chain joins TRBV6-2 or TRBV6-3 to TRBJ1-5, with a possible D match to TRBD1 (6 bases). CDR3 length: 14 residues. The V end was cut by 2 bases, the J end by 7 bases, with 12 bases between. Germline CDR1 MNHEY, CDR2 SVGEGT. CDR3 residues: CASSYGGAGQPQHF. In nucleotides, the CDR3 is TGTGCCAGCAGTTACGGGGGGGCGGGGCAGCCCCAGCATTTT.

This clone has ten or more counts. V usage is TRBV21-1 and J usage is TRBJ2-2; the table names TRBD1, a call not compared with the DNA. TRBV21-1 is a pseudogene segment. The length of the CDR3 is 16 residues. CDR3 DNA sequence: TGTGCCAGCAGCAAAGGAAGGACAGGGAGGACCGGGGAGCTGTTTTTT. It specifies CASSKGRTGRTGELFF.

This clone was picked up one time. This chain connects TRBV6-5 to TRBJ2-3, with 7 bases lining up with TRBD2. The CDR3 extends over 14 amino acids. V trimming: 6 bases; J trimming: 5 bases; junction bases outside the gene matches: 8. In germline, CDR1 is MNHEY, CDR2 SVGAGI. CDR3 loop: CASSQALAVDTQYF. CDR3 coding DNA: TGTGCCAGCAGCCAAGCTCTAGCGGTAGATACGCAGTATTTT.

The count of this clone is one. CDR3 loop: CATSGTGTQSSYEQYF. The CDR3 nucleotides are TGTGCCACTTCCGGGACAGGAACACAAAGCTCCTACGAGCAGTACTTC. The chain couples TRBV10-3 to TRBJ2-7, with 8 bases that match TRBD1. The germline CDR1 and CDR2 sequences are ENHRY and SYGVKD. The CDR3 totals 16 residues. Germline trimming cut 10 bases from V and 0 bases from J; bases unmatched to any gene: 14.